What follows are 24 T cell receptor beta chains derived from one specimen sequenced in a study of T cell responses to AZD1222 COVID-19 vaccine. Sequenced by immunoSEQ multiplex PCR; TCRdb stores in-frame clones only, minus some. The sample includes some 120,000 clones, about nine tenths of them seen just once. The source was peripheral blood, collected on day 0 of AZD1222 vaccination. These receptor sequences come from an adult in good health.

CDR3: CASSIQLGPPGEQYF. The CDR3 DNA reads as TGTGCCAGTAGTATCCAACTCGGCCCTCCCGGGGAGCAGTACTTC. The chain links TRBV19 to TRBJ2-7; no reliable D call. The germline V gene encodes CDR1 LNHDA and CDR2 SQIVND (reference sequence). Trimming stripped 3 bases from V and 7 bases from J, with 19 bases between. The CDR3 extends over 15 amino acids.

CDR3 in DNA: TGTGCCAGCAACGCCGGGACAGATTATTCACCCCTCCACTTT. Protein: CASNAGTDYSPLHF. The chain is built from TRBV6-5 and TRBJ1-6; 7 bases agree with TRBD1. Germline assignment: CDR1 MNHEY and CDR2 SVGAGI. J gave up 8 bases and V 7 bases, and 8 bases lay outside the gene matches. CDR3 length equals 14 residues.

The rearrangement links TRBV4-1 to TRBJ2-1; 7 nucleotides align to TRBD2. CDR3 length: 19 amino acids. The trim removed 1 base at V and 1 base at J, leaving 13 bases unmatched. Germline CDR1 and CDR2: MGHRA and YSYEKL. CDR3 in DNA: TGCGCCAGCAGCCAAGTGGGGTTAGCGGGCCTTTCATCCTACAATGAGCAGTTCTTC. This encodes CASSQVGLAGLSSYNEQFF.

This clone was picked up one time. This chain joins TRBV3-1 (or the pseudogene TRBV3-2) and TRBJ1-4, with D maybe TRBD1 (5 bases). The CDR3 extends over 16 amino acids. Germline V CDR1 and CDR2: LGHDT, YNNKEL (reference sequence). The germline V and J ends were trimmed by 4 bases and 0 bases, with 12 bases remaining between them. The CDR3 reads CASSPGTAATNEKLFF. DNA of the CDR3: TGTGCCAGCAGCCCCGGGACGGCTGCAACTAATGAAAAACTGTTTTTT.

The chain uses TRBV27 and TRBJ2-1; a weak D match, TRBD2 (6 bases). Germline V lookup: CDR1 MNHEY, CDR2 SMNVEV (reference sequence). This CDR3 is built from 16 residues. The ends were cut back, 4 bases at V and 1 base at J, with 14 bases in the middle. The CDR3 reads CASSWRALGSYNEQFF. The CDR3 nucleotides are TGTGCCAGCAGTTGGAGGGCCCTGGGGTCCTACAATGAGCAGTTCTTC.

This chain links TRBV6-5 with TRBJ1-4; a possible D gene is TRBD1 (5 bases). The germline CDR1 and CDR2 sequences are MNHEY and SVGAGI. Trimming left V 2 bases short and J 5 bases short, with 12 bases between. The CDR3 has 15 amino acids. CDR3 region: CASSYGHGFNEKLFF. For the CDR3, the DNA is TGTGCCAGCAGTTACGGACACGGGTTCAATGAAAAACTGTTTTTT.

The gene calls are TRBV4-2 and TRBJ1-2; D is unclear. This CDR3 is built from 15 residues. Germline loops: CDR1 LGHNA, CDR2 YNFKEQ. Trimming left V 1 base short and J 5 bases short, with 14 bases between. The CDR3 spells CASSQGFGFAYGYTF. CDR3 nucleotides: TGTGCCAGCAGCCAAGGTTTCGGATTCGCGTATGGCTACACCTTC.

The chain is built from TRBV5-1 and TRBJ2-3; a weak D match, TRBD2 (5 bases). Trimming stripped 4 bases from V and 3 bases from J, with 9 bases between. CDR3 length: 13 residues. CDR1 and CDR2 from the germline V gene are SGHRS and YFSETQ. The CDR3 protein is CASSRGTTDTQYF. In nucleotides, the CDR3 is TGCGCCAGCAGCCGGGGAACAACAGATACGCAGTATTTT.

The chain employs TRBV4-2 and TRBJ1-3; D may be TRBD1 (6 bases). The V and J ends lost 1 base and 4 bases respectively, with 11 bases between them. CDR1 and CDR2 from the germline V gene are LGHNA and YNFKEQ. The CDR3 covers 15 residues. The CDR3 coding sequence is TGTGCCAGCAGCCAAGTCCAGGGGCCAGGAAACACCATATATTTT. As protein: CASSQVQGPGNTIYF.

The chain carries TRBV24-1 and TRBJ2-2, with a possible D match to TRBD1 (6 bases). Germline values: CDR1 KGHDR, CDR2 SFDVKD. V lost 0 bases and J lost 7, with 14 bases in between. The CDR3 spans 16 residues. CDR3: CATSDLTGNRVGELFF. CDR3 sequence (DNA): TGTGCCACCAGTGATTTGACAGGGAATAGGGTCGGGGAGCTGTTTTTT.

The chain carries TRBV3-1 (or the pseudogene TRBV3-2) and TRBJ1-2; D is possibly TRBD1 (6 bases). The germline V and J ends were trimmed by 1 base and 0 bases, with 12 bases remaining between them. The CDR3 has 16 residues. Germline lookup yields CDR1 LGHDT and CDR2 YNNKEL (reference sequence). The CDR3 region is CASSQANRASNYGYTF. The CDR3 DNA sequence: TGTGCCAGCAGCCAAGCGAACAGGGCCTCTAACTATGGCTACACCTTC.

The gene calls are TRBV21-1 and TRBJ1-1; the table calls TRBD1, which could not be checked here. TRBV21-1 is given as a pseudogene. The CDR3 spans 14 residues. CDR3 sequence: CASSKGTGHTEAFF. In DNA form, the CDR3 reads TGTGCCAGCAGCAAAGGGACAGGCCACACTGAAGCTTTCTTT.

This clone was counted a few times. This chain uses TRBV10-1 with TRBJ2-7, with 9 bases lining up with TRBD2. The length of the CDR3 is 15 residues. Germline trimming cut 5 bases from V and 3 bases from J; bases unmatched to any gene: 8. Germline lookup yields CDR1 WNHNN and CDR2 SYGVQD (reference sequence). Written as DNA, the CDR3 is TGCGCCAGCAGTCCCGCCCTAGCGGGAAACTACGAGCAGTACTTC. Translated, it gives CASSPALAGNYEQYF.

The CDR3 nucleotides are TGTGCCAGCAGCTTAGGGGTACCATCGACCTACAATGAGCAGTTCTTC. This encodes CASSLGVPSTYNEQFF. The chain links TRBV7-9 to TRBJ2-1; D call uncertain. The V gene lost 1 base and the J gene lost 2 bases, with 12 bases spanning the gap. The CDR3 covers 16 residues. Germline V gives CDR1 SEHNR, CDR2 FQNEAQ (reference sequence).

The sample holds a few counts of this clone. This sequence joins TRBV7-2 and TRBJ2-3, with D tentatively TRBD2 (6 bases). Germline-derived CDR1 and CDR2 are SGHTA and FQGNSA. There are 16 residues in the CDR3. The V gene lost 1 base and the J gene lost 4 bases, with 15 bases spanning the gap. The CDR3 spells CASSLVGGIRADTQYF. For the CDR3, the DNA is TGTGCCAGCAGCTTAGTCGGCGGGATCAGAGCAGATACGCAGTATTTT.

The rearrangement uses TRBV4-1 and TRBJ1-2, with D possibly TRBD1 on 5 matching bases. This CDR3 region has 15 residues. The ends were cut back, 3 bases at V and 2 bases at J, with 13 bases in the middle. CDR1 and CDR2 from the germline V gene are MGHRA and YSYEKL. CDR3 residues: CASSQARTNNYGYTF. CDR3 coding DNA: TGCGCCAGCAGCCAGGCGCGGACAAACAACTATGGCTACACCTTC.

V is TRBV6-2 or TRBV6-3 and J is TRBJ2-7; TRBD2 aligns across 11 bases. Germline assignment: CDR1 MNHEY and CDR2 SVGEGT. The ends lost 6 bases at V and 4 bases at J; junction bases unmatched: 11. The CDR3 covers 16 residues. The CDR3 reads CASSPGAGLADYEQYF. DNA for the CDR3: TGTGCCAGCAGCCCTGGGGCGGGACTAGCGGATTACGAGCAGTACTTC.

The count of this clone is one. CDR3 amino acids: CASSLATGELFF. The CDR3 coding sequence is TGTGCCAGCAGCTTGGCCACCGGGGAGCTGTTTTTT. This chain links TRBV5-6 with TRBJ2-2; D unclear. The length of the CDR3 is 12 residues. V was pared by 0 bases and J by 4 bases, with 1 base between. Germline V gene sequence: CDR1 SGHDT, CDR2 YYEEEE.

V usage is TRBV4-1 and J usage is TRBJ2-7, with 11 bases lining up with TRBD2. CDR3 length: 15 residues. V was clipped by 4 bases and J by 2 bases; unmatched bases: 4. Germline V gives CDR1 MGHRA, CDR2 YSYEKL. The CDR3 region has the DNA TGCGCCAGCAGCCGGGGACTAGCGGCAACCTACGAGCAGTACTTC. Encoded protein: CASSRGLAATYEQYF.

The V gene is TRBV28, the J gene TRBJ2-7; TRBD1 matches 10 bases. Germline values: CDR1 MDHEN, CDR2 SYDVKM. V lost 7 bases to trimming and J lost 3 bases; unmatched junction nucleotides: 6. CDR3 length equals 14 residues. CDR3: CASTDGTGVYEQYF. As DNA, the CDR3 is TGTGCCAGCACCGACGGGACAGGGGTCTACGAGCAGTACTTC.

The chain is built from TRBV6-5 and TRBJ2-7, with D perhaps given as TRBD1 or TRBD2 (5 bases each). This CDR3 is built from 13 residues. Trimming took off 4 bases at V and 5 bases at J, with 12 bases between the two ends. In germline, CDR1 is MNHEY, CDR2 SVGAGI. In DNA form, the CDR3 reads TGTGCCAGCAGTTGGGACCTAAAAAACGAGCAGTACTTC. Its protein is CASSWDLKNEQYF.

This clone showed up just once. The chain carries TRBV6-2 or TRBV6-3 and TRBJ2-7; maybe TRBD2 (6 bases). CDR1 MNHEY and CDR2 SVGEGT come from the germline V gene. CDR3 length: 14 amino acids. The V and J ends lost 2 bases and 3 bases respectively, with 11 bases between them. The chain's CDR3 is CASSYAGSYYEQYF. The CDR3 DNA follows: TGTGCCAGCAGTTACGCCGGGAGTTACTACGAGCAGTACTTC.

The chain carries TRBV3-1 (or the pseudogene TRBV3-2) and TRBJ2-3; tentatively, D is TRBD2 (6 bases). CDR1 and CDR2 from the germline V gene are LGHDT and YNNKEL (reference sequence). V shed 0 bases and J shed 1 base, with 11 bases lying between them. The CDR3 extends over 16 amino acids. Written as DNA, the CDR3 is TGTGCCAGCAGCCAAGATCTACTAGCTGGCACAGATACGCAGTATTTT. This codes for CASSQDLLAGTDTQYF.

The chain is built from TRBV28 and TRBJ1-2; weak D call: TRBD1 (6 bases). Germline values: CDR1 MDHEN, CDR2 SYDVKM. V lost 6 bases, J lost 8 bases, and 16 bases lay in between. The CDR3 totals 13 residues. Here the CDR3 reads CASRSGTPLGYTF. CDR3 nucleotide sequence: TGTGCCAGCAGATCCGGGACACCCCTCGGCTACACCTTC.